The 15 T cell receptor beta chains reported below all come from one sample, sequenced in a study of shared clonotypes between healthy human individuals. Sequenced by immunoSEQ multiplex PCR; TCRdb stores in-frame clones only, minus some. Of approximately 940,000 clones detected, approximately 80% appear once; the ten largest clones hold about 1.5%. Sequenced input: memory CD4+ T cells sorted from blood. This sample's subset: CD45RA-negative fraction. The receptor source for this set is a young man in good health.

This clone was seen a few times. J is TRBJ1-1 and V is TRBV10-3; D remains ambiguous. V was clipped by 6 bases and J by 1 base, with 9 bases between them. Germline V lookup: CDR1 ENHRY, CDR2 SYGVKD. This CDR3 has 13 residues. The CDR3 loop reads CAISEVGNTEAFF. The CDR3 bases are TGTGCCATCAGCGAGGTAGGGAACACTGAAGCTTTCTTT.

V usage is TRBV5-6 and J usage is TRBJ2-3; 9 bases fit TRBD1. This CDR3 is built from 15 residues. Germline-derived CDR1 and CDR2 are SGHDT and YYEEEE. The J segment lost 4 bases and the V segment lost 5 bases, leaving 8 bases of the junction unmatched. The DNA for the CDR3 is TGTGCCAGCAGTAACCGGGACAGGGAGGCAGATACGCAGTATTTT. Its protein is CASSNRDREADTQYF.

Note on this clone: A much bigger clone sits one base away, suggesting this may be a read error. This chain joins TRBV4-2 and TRBJ1-2, with 7 bases identical to TRBD1. The junction had 8 bases not matched to a gene; V was cut back by 1 base and J by 3 bases. CDR3 length equals 16 residues. Germline V gene lookup returns CDR1 LGHNA and CDR2 YNFKEQ. This chain's CDR3 is CASSQGGTVVDYGYTF. The CDR3 bases are TGTGCCAGCAGCCAAGGGGGGACAGTCGTCGACTATGGCTACACCTTC.

The CDR3 sequence is CASRSTGQGDHEQYF. CDR3 DNA: TGTGCCAGCAGATCGACGGGACAGGGAGACCACGAGCAGTACTTC. The chain has TRBV5-4 and TRBJ2-7; 9 nucleotides align to TRBD1. The CDR3 sequence is 15 residues long. Germline loops: CDR1 SGHNT, CDR2 YYREEE (reference sequence). Losses at the gene ends were 5 bases for V and 5 bases for J; bases not matched to a gene: 11.

The chain links TRBV6-1 to TRBJ2-3, with 10 bases aligning to TRBD1. The V gene end was trimmed by 5 bases and the J gene end by 5 bases; junction bases not matched to a gene: 7. The CDR3 is 15 residues long. Germline V CDR1 and CDR2: MNHNS, SASEGT. CDR3 protein: CASSSGTGEIDTQYF. The DNA of the CDR3 is TGTGCCAGCAGTTCCGGGACAGGGGAAATAGATACGCAGTATTTT.

The rearrangement uses TRBV28 and TRBJ1-2; TRBD1 agrees at 7 bases. The CDR3 is made up of 13 amino acids. J lost 8 bases, V lost 4 bases, and 7 bases had no gene match. Looked up from germline, CDR1 is MDHEN and CDR2 is SYDVKM. The CDR3 bases are TGTGCCAGCAGTTCTGACAGGGTTGGAGGCTACACCTTC. Its protein is CASSSDRVGGYTF.

V gene TRBV14 combines with J gene TRBJ1-4, with D tentatively TRBD1 (5 bases). With 1 base removed from V and 3 bases from J, the gap between germline ends came to 15 bases. Germline V lookup: CDR1 SGHDN, CDR2 FVKESK. The CDR3 loop spans 17 amino acids. The CDR3 is CASSQVAGIGANEKLFF. CDR3 sequence (DNA): TGTGCCAGCAGCCAAGTCGCGGGGATAGGGGCTAATGAAAAACTGTTTTTT.

In the case of this clone: Other DNA sequences in this sample translate to the same CDR3. The chain uses TRBV11-2 and TRBJ2-7, with a weak D call TRBD1 (6 bases). The CDR3 totals 13 residues. Trimming left V 1 base short and J 3 bases short, with 7 bases between. Germline V gives CDR1 SGHAT, CDR2 FQNNGV. The CDR3 DNA is TGTGCCAGCAGCTTAGTAGGGGGCTACGAGCAGTACTTC. Residues: CASSLVGGYEQYF.

This chain joins TRBV7-9 and TRBJ2-3; TRBD2 might be the D (6 bases). Germline CDR1 and CDR2: SEHNR and FQNEAQ (reference sequence). The CDR3 length is 13 residues. V shed 4 bases and J shed 2 bases, with 7 bases lying between them. The CDR3 DNA is TGTGCCAGCAGCTGGACTACCACAGATACGCAGTATTTT. Translated, it gives CASSWTTTDTQYF.

This clone has a single count. This chain connects TRBV18 to TRBJ1-4; 8 bases match TRBD1. J gave up 7 bases and V 5 bases, and 12 bases lay outside the gene matches. The CDR3 extends over 16 amino acids. Germline CDR1 KGHSH, CDR2 LQKENI. The chain's CDR3 is CASSTQPGQVFEKLFF. The CDR3 bases are TGTGCCAGCTCAACACAGCCGGGACAGGTGTTTGAAAAACTGTTTTTT.

The chain has TRBV5-4 and TRBJ1-1; D unresolved. The CDR3 runs to 17 residues. Germline V CDR1 and CDR2: SGHNT, YYREEE (reference sequence). The V gene lost 4 bases and the J gene lost 6 bases, with 25 bases spanning the gap. CDR3 nucleotide sequence: TGTGCCAGCAGCGCAATCGGATCGGCCATACTAAAAGCTGAAGCTTTCTTT. Translating it yields CASSAIGSAILKAEAFF.

This clone appeared many times. At one end the junction does not follow the germline gene, possibly because of a read error. The chain couples TRBV7-8 to TRBJ2-5; D not resolved. Germline V lookup: CDR1 SGHVS, CDR2 FQNEAQ. The CDR3 runs 12 residues. CDR3 DNA sequence: TGTGCCAGCAGCGTAGGACCGTGGGCACCTGACTTC. Translated: CASSVGPWAPDF. Supplemented by reference TRBV7-8 and TRBJ2-5, the full variable domain reads GAGVSQSPRYKVAKRGQDVALRCDPISGHVSLFWYQQALGQGPEFLTYFQNEAQLDKSGLPSDRFFAERPEGSVSTLKIQRTQQEDSAVYLCASSVGPWAPDFGPGTRLLVL.

The chain employs TRBV6-1 and TRBJ2-2; D call uncertain. Germline V CDR1 and CDR2: MNHNS, SASEGT. The CDR3 spans 14 residues. Trimming took 7 bases from V and 0 from J, leaving 9 bases between them. The CDR3 nucleotides are TGTGCCAGCATGGCCAATGCGAACACCGGGGAGCTGTTTTTT. This encodes CASMANANTGELFF.

The V and J genes are TRBV5-1 and TRBJ2-7, with 12 bases that match TRBD2. The CDR3 consists of 16 residues. J gave up 5 bases and V 0 bases, and 6 bases lay outside the gene matches. The V gene's germline CDR1 is SGHRS and CDR2 YFSETQ. CDR3 loop: CASSLALAGGQNEQYF. Here the CDR3 DNA reads TGCGCCAGCAGCTTGGCCCTAGCGGGGGGGCAGAACGAGCAGTACTTC.

This clone has a single count. DNA of the CDR3: TGTGCCACCAGCAGAGAAGAGGTCAGACTCTATGGCTACACCTTC. This encodes CATSREEVRLYGYTF. The chain links TRBV15 to TRBJ1-2; D ambiguous. The CDR3 contains 15 residues. The V end lost 0 bases, the J end lost 4 bases, and 12 bases lay between the germline ends. Germline V CDR1 and CDR2: LNHNV, YYDKDF (reference sequence).